This T cell receptor beta chain emerged from a study of T cells in Graves' hyperthyroidism and ophthalmopathy. Study-wide results and caveats: A 13 V-J model separated ophthalmopathy from stable hyperthyroidism. Median prediction lead before ophthalmopathy onset was 6.5 months with the model.

Extraction of PBMCs used 8.5 to 10 ml of fresh peripheral blood. This clonotype occurred many times. Antigen specificity is unknown. Germline assignment: CDR1 SGHAT and CDR2 FQNNGV. There are 14 residues in the CDR3. V was pared by 5 bases and J by 4 bases, with 15 bases between. RNA transcripts yielded amplified TCR beta CDR3 regions. HTBI primers drove first-round RT-PCR of the TCR CDR3. TCRdb itself ran the multiplex PCR reads through MiXCR, one entry per CDR3 protein. Of about 380,000 distinct CDR3 sequences in the sample, less than 20% are singletons; the top ten hold 40%. The receptor's source is a man aged 18 to 35 with Graves' ophthalmopathy. This chain joins TRBV11-2 and TRBJ2-7, with D possibly matching TRBD2 (6 bases). The sequenced sample was blood. The chain's CDR3 is CASSGGSGSYEQYF. CDR3 nucleotide sequence: TGTGCCAGCAGCGGGGGGTCCGGGAGTTACGAGCAGTACTTC.